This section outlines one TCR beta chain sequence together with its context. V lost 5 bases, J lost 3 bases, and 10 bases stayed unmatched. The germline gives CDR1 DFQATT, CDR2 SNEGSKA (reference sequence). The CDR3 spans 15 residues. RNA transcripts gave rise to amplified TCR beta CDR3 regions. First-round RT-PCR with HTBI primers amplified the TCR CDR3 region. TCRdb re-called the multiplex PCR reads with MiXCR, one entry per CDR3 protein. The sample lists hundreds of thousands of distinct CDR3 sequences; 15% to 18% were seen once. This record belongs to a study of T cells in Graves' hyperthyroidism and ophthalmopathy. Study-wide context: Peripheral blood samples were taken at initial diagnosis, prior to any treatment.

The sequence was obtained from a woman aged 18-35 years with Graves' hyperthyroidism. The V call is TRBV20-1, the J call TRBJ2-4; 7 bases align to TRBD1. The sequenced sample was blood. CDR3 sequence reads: CSADSGTVVKNIQYF. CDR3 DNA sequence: TGCAGTGCTGATTCCGGGACAGTAGTCAAAAACATTCAGTACTTC.